A selection of T cell receptor beta chains follows, all from one sample in a study of T-cell memory formation after mild COVID-19. A single record per CDR3 protein comes from TCRdb applying MiXCR to the 5' RACE reads. Here the sample spans about 190,000 distinct CDR3 sequences, about 11% being singletons. Source material: PBMCs or a T cell subset sorted from them (not recorded which). Receptor source: a man aged 18 to 29 who had mild COVID-19 (a few samples of this study predate the infection). Cell type and time point are not known. CDR3s include the opening cysteine and the closing phenylalanine or tryptophan. The D gene is left open where the match is weak. Part of the rows lack a size; the others show once, few, many or a class for expanded clones.

>.|TRBV10-2|TRBJ2-3|.
CASSEFYSSTDTQYF
TGCGCCAGCAGTGAGTTTTACAGCAGCACAGATACGCAGTATTTT
>.|TRBV7-2|TRBJ1-2|few
CASSTYTGMTGYTF
TGTGCCAGCAGCACGTATACAGGGATGACTGGCTACACCTTC
>.|TRBV30|TRBJ2-5|few
CAWSVGGTQETQYF
TGTGCCTGGAGTGTCGGGGGAACCCAAGAGACCCAGTACTTC
>TRBD1|TRBV5-6|TRBJ1-2|few
CASIRTGAYGYTF
TGTGCCAGCATCCGGACAGGAGCCTATGGCTACACCTTC
>TRBD1|TRBV7-9|TRBJ2-3|many
CASSPGTGATDTQYF
TGTGCCAGCAGCCCAGGGACAGGGGCCACAGATACGCAGTATTTT
>TRBD1|TRBV9|TRBJ1-2|.
CASSPRTGSNYGYTF
TGTGCCAGCAGCCCCCGGACAGGTTCTAACTATGGCTACACCTTC
>TRBD2|TRBV5-1|TRBJ2-3|many
CASSLIPAGGPDTQYF
TGCGCCAGCAGCTTGATTCCAGCGGGGGGGCCGGATACGCAGTATTTT
>.|TRBV5-1|TRBJ1-2|few
CASSLVAKGLSGYTF
TGCGCCAGCAGCTTGGTGGCCAAGGGGTTGTCGGGCTACACCTTC
>.|TRBV20-1|TRBJ2-6|.
CSANPVQRSGANVLTF
TGCAGTGCTAACCCGGTTCAGCGCTCTGGGGCCAACGTCCTGACTTTC
>.|TRBV5-1|TRBJ1-3|many
CASSPGYRPASGNTIYF
TGCGCCAGCAGCCCAGGCTACAGGCCTGCCTCTGGAAACACCATATATTTT
>.|TRBV4-1|TRBJ1-2|few
CASSQGAAGGALGYTF
TGCGCCAGCAGCCAAGGGGCGGCGGGCGGGGCGCTCGGCTACACCTTC
>TRBD1|TRBV11-2|TRBJ2-4|.
CASSLVDRQNIQYF
TGTGCCAGCAGCTTAGTGGACAGGCAAAACATTCAGTACTTC
>TRBD1|TRBV6-6|TRBJ2-7|.
CASSRDSYYEQYF
TGTGCCAGCAGTCGGGACAGCTACTACGAGCAGTACTTC
>.|TRBV5-5|TRBJ2-2|.
CASSLATGFTGELFF
TGTGCCAGCAGCTTGGCGACGGGCTTCACCGGGGAGCTGTTTTTT
>.|TRBV5-1|TRBJ2-3|.
CASSLDPGDTDTQYF
TGCGCCAGCAGCTTGGATCCCGGGGACACAGATACGCAGTATTTT
>TRBD1|TRBV7-2|TRBJ2-2|.
CASKRQGGTGELFF
TGTGCCAGCAAAAGACAGGGCGGCACCGGGGAGCTGTTTTTT
>.|TRBV20-1|TRBJ1-2|few
CSADPHRAGGYTF
TGCAGTGCTGACCCCCACAGGGCGGGTGGCTACACCTTC
>.|TRBV5-1|TRBJ2-5|few
CASSPGTQQETQYF
TGCGCCAGCAGCCCGGGGACCCAGCAAGAGACCCAGTACTTC
>.|TRBV24-1|TRBJ2-1|many
CATSDLAGANYNEQFF
TGTGCCACCAGTGATTTGGCAGGAGCAAACTACAATGAGCAGTTCTTC
>TRBD1|TRBV7-2|TRBJ1-2|many
CASSLEEGQGYGYTF
TGTGCCAGCAGCTTAGAAGAGGGACAGGGTTATGGCTACACCTTC
>.|TRBV5-1|TRBJ2-3|.
CASSSRLLTDTQYF
TGCGCCAGCAGCTCTAGACTCCTCACAGATACGCAGTATTTT
>TRBD2|TRBV11-1|TRBJ2-5|.
CASSLRLAGIQETQYF
TGTGCCAGCAGCTTACGGCTAGCGGGGATCCAAGAGACCCAGTACTTC
>TRBD1|TRBV7-9|TRBJ1-2|few
CASRPTTGGGSGYTF
TGTGCCAGCAGGCCTACGACAGGGGGCGGCTCTGGCTACACCTTC
>TRBD2|TRBV18|TRBJ2-1|few
CASSPQATSGHNEQFF
TGTGCCAGCTCACCACAGGCGACTAGCGGACACAATGAGCAGTTCTTC
>.|TRBV7-9|TRBJ1-1|.
CASSFDNTEAFF
TGTGCCAGCAGCTTCGACAACACTGAAGCTTTCTTT
>.|TRBV7-8|TRBJ1-5|.
CASSFEPEVKGQPQHF
TGTGCCAGCAGCTTCGAGCCAGAAGTTAAAGGTCAGCCCCAGCATTTT
>.|TRBV7-8|TRBJ1-1|many
CASSLDRSNTEAFF
TGTGCCAGCAGCCTCGACAGGTCGAACACTGAAGCTTTCTTT
>TRBD2|TRBV5-1|TRBJ2-1|once
CASSLRTAGGRYNEQFF
TGCGCCAGCAGCTTACGGACAGCGGGGGGGCGATACAATGAGCAGTTCTTC
>TRBD1|TRBV7-3|TRBJ1-5|few
CASSERDRGLNQPQHF
TGTGCCAGCAGCGAAAGGGACAGGGGGCTCAATCAGCCCCAGCATTTT
>.|TRBV20-1|TRBJ2-7|.
CSAIGSQGYEQYF
TGCAGTGCTATTGGCAGTCAGGGCTACGAGCAGTACTTC
>.|TRBV20-1|TRBJ1-2|few
CSVSRGRGYGYTF
TGCAGTGTCTCCCGGGGCAGGGGATATGGCTACACCTTC
>.|TRBV20-1|TRBJ1-1|.
CSARHRETAFF
TGCAGTGCTCGACACCGGGAGACAGCTTTCTTT
>.|TRBV7-9|TRBJ1-6|few
CASSPGSALIGSPLHF
TGTGCCAGCAGCCCAGGGAGTGCCTTAATTGGTTCACCCCTCCACTTT
>TRBD2|TRBV3-1|TRBJ2-5|many
CASSLTGLAGGETQYF
TGTGCCAGCAGCCTAACTGGACTAGCGGGTGGGGAGACCCAGTACTTC
>.|TRBV5-1|TRBJ2-1|many
CASSLGGDYNEQFF
TGCGCCAGCAGCTTGGGAGGGGACTACAATGAGCAGTTCTTC
>TRBD2|TRBV18|TRBJ2-5|few
CASSPVGTSGSETQYF
TGTGCCAGCTCACCAGTCGGGACTAGCGGATCAGAGACCCAGTACTTC
>TRBD2|TRBV7-2|TRBJ2-6|many
CASSSRQLAGGTISGANVLTF
TGTGCCAGCAGCTCTCGGCAACTAGCGGGGGGAACCATCTCTGGGGCCAACGTCCTGACTTTC
>.|TRBV28|TRBJ2-2|.
CASSLISSNTGELFF
TGTGCCAGCAGTTTGATCTCCTCGAACACCGGGGAGCTGTTTTTT
>.|TRBV27|TRBJ1-2|.
CASSPPGAPYGYTF
TGTGCCAGCAGTCCCCCAGGGGCCCCCTATGGCTACACCTTC
>.|TRBV24-1|TRBJ2-3|.
CATSGPGDTQYF
TGTGCCACCAGTGGGCCAGGGGATACGCAGTATTTT
>.|TRBV5-5|TRBJ2-3|.
CASSYGLDPSTDTQYF
TGTGCCAGCAGCTACGGACTGGATCCTAGCACAGATACGCAGTATTTT
>TRBD2|TRBV5-6|TRBJ2-5|.
CASSLLRGAQETQYF
TGTGCCAGCAGCTTGCTGCGGGGGGCACAAGAGACCCAGTACTTC
>.|TRBV19|TRBJ2-5|few
CASSRELVETQYF
TGTGCCAGTAGTAGGGAGTTGGTTGAGACCCAGTACTTC
>.|TRBV28|TRBJ2-1|few
CASSLVSGHVFYNEQFF
TGTGCCAGCAGTTTGGTGTCGGGACATGTGTTTTACAATGAGCAGTTCTTC
>TRBD1|TRBV7-8|TRBJ2-1|.
CASSLAGQDFNEQFF
TGTGCCAGCAGCTTAGCGGGACAGGATTTCAATGAGCAGTTCTTC
>.|TRBV19|TRBJ1-6|few
CASNLDSGTDSNSPLHF
TGTGCCAGTAACTTGGACTCCGGGACCGACTCAAATTCACCCCTCCACTTT